A single T cell receptor (beta chain) is shown here with its context. Its antigen is unknown. This entry belongs to a study of radiotherapy plus CTLA-4 blockade in lung cancer. Study in general: Objective responses emerged in under 20% of patients, and around 31% attained disease control.

Sequenced by immunoSEQ multiplex PCR; TCRdb stores in-frame clones only, minus some. The data hold approximately 89,000 clones, with over 75% observed a single time. The study gave focal radiation plus ipilimumab CTLA-4 blockade to patients with chemo-refractory metastatic non-small-cell lung cancer. Notes on the study in general: Clones of tumor-derived TCRs expanded in blood after radiotherapy plus ipilimumab. According to reports, early shifts in blood T cell clones, alongside interferon-beta, forecast response most accurately.

CDR1 MNHNY and CDR2 SVGAGI come from the germline V gene (reference sequence). The CDR3 runs to 11 residues. V lost 8 bases and J lost 0, with 2 bases in between. This rearrangement joins TRBV6-6 to TRBJ1-3; D uncertain. The clonotype comes from a human donor with non-small cell lung cancer that progressed on radiotherapy plus ipilimumab. The sequencing here drew on peripheral blood, taken from a patient treated with radiotherapy plus ipilimumab. The CDR3, as DNA: TGTGCCAGCGGCTCTGGAAACACCATATATTTT. This codes for CASGSGNTIYF.